This TCR beta chain is from a study of type 1 regulatory T cells. Study in general: T-allo10 is a Tr1-enriched, alloantigen-specific CD4 T cell product made in vitro. Study-level points and caveats: Compared with non-type 1 regulatory T cells, type 1 regulatory T cells showed a more restricted TCR repertoire.

Each CDR3 protein gets one entry after TCRdb re-called the reads with MiXCR. This table has about 67,000 distinct CDR3 sequences, about 48% appearing once. From germline, CDR1 is ENHRY and CDR2 SYGVKD. CDR3 length equals 15 residues. Losses at the gene ends were 4 bases for V and 5 bases for J; bases not matched to a gene: 7. Comment on this clonotype: Its specificity is unknown.

This receptor was taken from a human donor in good health. This sequence joins TRBV10-3 and TRBJ2-5, with 10 nucleotides matching TRBD1. The sequenced sample consisted of cultured non-Tr1 T cells, either the whole culture or a sorted T cell fraction (not recorded which). CDR3 amino acids: CAISARDRGGETQYF. The CDR3 region has the DNA TGTGCCATCAGTGCCCGGGACAGGGGAGGGGAGACCCAGTACTTC.